The rows below give T cell receptor beta chains drawn from one sample of a study of graft-versus-host responses after intestinal transplantation. Their cognate antigens are unknown. Generated by immunoSEQ multiplex PCR, the TCRdb table keeps only in-frame clones and is missing some. In the table there are about 120,000 clones, about 95% of which are singletons. Source: unstimulated CD8+ T cells sorted from spleen or lymph node cells, taken before intestinal transplant. The source is a human donor who received an intestinal transplant. Each CDR3 is given with its conserved first and last residue. A D gene is named only where the DNA matches it firmly. Clone size, where shown, is once, few, many, or a class for clones that have expanded.

j_call d_call clone_size v_call cdr3_aa cdr3_nt
TRBJ2-1 - - TRBV7-2 CASSSSGNEQFF TGTGCCAGCAGCTCCTCGGGGAATGAGCAGTTCTTC
TRBJ2-1 TRBD1 - TRBV4-2 CASSQEQGARYNEQFF TGTGCCAGCAGCCAAGAACAGGGGGCGCGGTACAATGAGCAGTTCTTC
TRBJ2-5 - - TRBV30 CAWSTGLAKETQYF TGTGCCTGGAGTACGGGGCTCGCCAAGGAGACCCAGTACTTC
TRBJ2-1 TRBD2 few TRBV4-1 CASSHYRSGTYNEQFF TGCGCCAGCAGCCACTACCGAAGCGGGACCTACAATGAGCAGTTCTTC
TRBJ1-1 - - TRBV28 CASSFEVRTEAFF TGTGCCAGCAGTTTTGAGGTTCGCACTGAAGCTTTCTTT
TRBJ1-1 - - TRBV5-1 CASSLSTAGNTEAFF TGCGCCAGCAGCTTGTCGACAGCGGGAAACACTGAAGCTTTCTTT
TRBJ1-3 TRBD1 - TRBV19 CASSIWTGAFENTIYF TGTGCCAGTAGTATCTGGACAGGAGCCTTTGAAAACACCATATATTTT
TRBJ1-2 TRBD1 - TRBV4-1 CASSQEPGQLSFGYTF TGCGCCAGCAGCCAGGAACCGGGACAGCTAAGCTTTGGCTACACCTTC
TRBJ1-1 - - TRBV7-2 CASRYGRTNTEAFF TGTGCCAGCAGATACGGACGGACGAACACTGAAGCTTTCTTT
TRBJ2-1 - few TRBV12-5 CASGFWGNNEQFF TGTGCTAGTGGTTTTTGGGGAAACAATGAGCAGTTCTTC
TRBJ1-5 - - TRBV19 CASSIDPQTRNQPQHF TGTGCCAGTAGTATAGATCCGCAGACCCGAAATCAGCCCCAGCATTTT
TRBJ2-7 - - TRBV30 CASSPGTCGYEQYF TGTGCCTCTTCGCCCGGGACCTGTGGCTACGAGCAGTACTTC
TRBJ2-5 - - TRBV5-6 CASSSAGTLQETQYF TGTGCCAGCAGCTCTGCCGGGACATTACAAGAGACCCAGTACTTC
TRBJ2-1 TRBD1 once TRBV6-5 CASSYSGTGNGEQFF TGTGCCAGCAGTTACTCCGGGACAGGGAATGGCGAGCAGTTCTTC
TRBJ2-1 - - TRBV28 CASSLSRSGDEQFF TGTGCCAGCAGTTTATCACGGTCCGGCGATGAGCAGTTCTTC
TRBJ2-1 - - TRBV7-2 CASSLGAGKPSYNEQFF TGTGCCAGCAGCTTAGGGGCCGGCAAGCCCTCCTACAATGAGCAGTTCTTC
TRBJ2-7 - - TRBV5-6 CASSLIQRRYEQYF TGTGCCAGCAGCTTGATACAGAGGCGCTACGAGCAGTACTTC
TRBJ2-1 TRBD2 - TRBV4-1 CASSFRAGTSGVYNEQFF TGCGCCAGCAGTTTCAGAGCGGGGACTAGCGGGGTCTACAATGAGCAGTTCTTC
TRBJ1-2 - - TRBV5-6 CASSLEGSGGYGYTF TGTGCCAGCAGCTTGGAGGGCAGCGGCGGCTATGGCTACACCTTC
TRBJ2-1 - - TRBV27 CASSLTLYNEQFF TGTGCCAGCAGTTTAACTCTTTACAATGAGCAGTTCTTC
TRBJ2-5 TRBD2 once TRBV6-5 CASSYSAGVGETQYF TGTGCCAGCAGTTACTCGGCGGGAGTAGGCGAGACCCAGTACTTC
TRBJ1-3 - - TRBV7-3 CASSSTPGGGNTIYF TGTGCCAGCAGCTCCACCCCGGGCGGTGGAAACACCATATATTTT
TRBJ2-1 TRBD1 - TRBV9 CASSAEGQFNEQFF TGTGCCAGCAGCGCCGAGGGACAGTTCAATGAGCAGTTCTTC
TRBJ2-2 - few TRBV6-6 CASRYTGAGELFF TGTGCCAGCAGATACACTGGGGCCGGGGAGCTGTTTTTT
TRBJ2-7 - - TRBV30 CAWASSTYEQYF TGTGCCTGGGCTAGTTCGACGTACGAGCAGTACTTC
TRBJ2-7 TRBD2 - TRBV7-7 CASSPASGSYEQYF TGTGCCAGCAGCCCCGCGAGCGGGAGCTACGAGCAGTACTTC
TRBJ1-5 TRBD1 - TRBV30 CAWTHPYRGISNQPQHF TGTGCCTGGACCCACCCGTACAGGGGCATAAGCAATCAGCCCCAGCATTTT
TRBJ2-7 - - TRBV28 CASSLQQGLGIYEQYF TGTGCCAGCAGTCTGCAACAAGGGCTAGGGATCTACGAGCAGTACTTC
TRBJ1-2 TRBD1 - TRBV19 CASSTPSGGPYGYTF TGTGCCAGTAGCACACCGTCAGGGGGGCCCTATGGCTACACCTTC
TRBJ2-7 - once TRBV27 CASSLGFGGRYEQYF TGTGCCAGCAGTTTAGGTTTCGGGGGTCGGTACGAGCAGTACTTC
TRBJ2-7 - - TRBV6-4 CASSEPQDPLLLDYEQYF TGTGCCAGCAGTGAGCCACAGGACCCCCTACTGTTGGACTACGAGCAGTACTTC
TRBJ1-2 - - TRBV6-6 CASSSLGYTF TGTGCCAGCAGCTCGCTCGGCTACACCTTC
TRBJ2-1 - - TRBV10-3 CAISAPSYNEQFF TGTGCCATCAGTGCTCCTAGCTACAATGAGCAGTTCTTC
TRBJ2-7 - - TRBV28 CASSRGSSYEQYF TGTGCCAGCAGTAGGGGGAGCTCCTACGAGCAGTACTTC
TRBJ1-5 TRBD1 - TRBV27 CASRLGGENQPQHF TGTGCCAGCAGGCTAGGGGGCGAGAATCAGCCCCAGCATTTT
TRBJ1-5 - once TRBV28 CASSLTGFVPQPQHF TGTGCCAGCAGTTTAACGGGATTCGTTCCTCAGCCCCAGCATTTT
TRBJ2-2 - - TRBV29-1 CSVVNTGELFF TGCAGCGTTGTGAACACCGGGGAGCTGTTTTTT
TRBJ1-5 TRBD1 - TRBV27 CASSLQGAGQPQHF TGTGCCAGCAGCCTACAGGGGGCTGGTCAGCCCCAGCATTTT
TRBJ2-1 - once TRBV7-3 CASSFADRGSEQFF TGTGCCAGCAGCTTTGCGGACCGAGGCAGTGAGCAGTTCTTC
TRBJ1-1 - - TRBV6-1 CASSRKGESEAFF TGTGCCAGCAGTAGAAAGGGAGAGTCTGAAGCTTTCTTT
TRBJ2-7 - - TRBV19 CASSIGAGLYEQYF TGTGCCAGTAGTATAGGAGCGGGCCTCTACGAGCAGTACTTC
TRBJ2-1 TRBD2 - TRBV14 CASSQIAGAGNEQFF TGTGCCAGCAGCCAAATAGCGGGTGCAGGCAATGAGCAGTTCTTC
TRBJ2-2 - - TRBV9 CASTSSGSAGELFF TGTGCCAGCACATCATCGGGCTCGGCCGGGGAGCTGTTTTTT
TRBJ2-7 - - TRBV28 CASSLLSTYEQYF TGTGCCAGCAGTTTACTTTCTACCTACGAGCAGTACTTC
TRBJ2-2 - - TRBV6-1 CASSYGGTGELFF TGTGCCAGCAGTTATGGAGGAACCGGGGAGCTGTTTTTT
TRBJ1-4 - - TRBV9 CASSVDLATNEKLFF TGTGCCAGCAGCGTAGACCTCGCAACTAATGAAAAACTGTTTTTT
TRBJ2-1 - - TRBV6-5 CASSHGSGGRDEQFF TGTGCCAGCAGTCACGGGTCTGGGGGACGGGATGAGCAGTTCTTC
TRBJ2-7 - - TRBV7-6 CASSLGGLSYEQYF TGTGCCAGCAGCTTAGGCGGGCTCTCCTACGAGCAGTACTTC
TRBJ2-5 - - TRBV5-6 CASSLNFPWETQYF TGTGCCAGCAGCTTAAATTTCCCCTGGGAGACCCAGTACTTC
TRBJ1-3 - - TRBV4-1 CASSPTAGNTIYF TGCGCCAGCAGCCCGACAGCTGGAAACACCATATATTTT
TRBJ1-4 - - TRBV7-6 CASSLESGDGEKLFF TGTGCCAGCAGCTTAGAGTCAGGAGACGGTGAAAAACTGTTTTTT
TRBJ2-7 TRBD1 - TRBV13 CASSLLGQTSYEQYF TGTGCCAGCAGCTTATTGGGACAGACCTCCTACGAGCAGTACTTC
TRBJ2-1 - - TRBV9 CASSVVGRRTDEQFF TGTGCCAGCAGCGTAGTAGGACGTAGGACCGATGAGCAGTTCTTC
TRBJ1-2 TRBD1 - TRBV19 CASSSTGGSYGYTF TGTGCCAGTAGTTCGACAGGGGGCTCTTATGGCTACACCTTC
TRBJ2-7 - once TRBV9 CASSVESGSYYEQYF TGTGCCAGCAGCGTAGAATCGGGCAGCTACTACGAGCAGTACTTC
TRBJ2-7 TRBD1 - TRBV19 CASSPSTGNEQYF TGTGCCAGTAGTCCGTCGACAGGGAACGAGCAGTACTTC
TRBJ2-1 TRBD2 - TRBV15 CATSRGKREGWGDEQFF TGTGCCACCAGCAGGGGGAAGCGGGAGGGCTGGGGGGATGAGCAGTTCTTC
TRBJ1-3 - few TRBV19 CASSIPPGKTSGNTIYF TGTGCCAGTAGTATCCCCCCGGGGAAAACCTCTGGAAACACCATATATTTT
TRBJ2-7 - - TRBV5-1 CASSLVASISYEQYF TGCGCCAGCAGCTTGGTGGCCTCCATCTCCTACGAGCAGTACTTC